This T cell receptor beta chain emerged from a study of OX40 agonist ivuxolimab in advanced cancers. General study points: CD8+ T cells (on average) carried more expanded clones than CD4+ T cells.

Sequencing was performed with immunoSEQ multiplex PCR; in TCRdb, only in-frame clones are kept and a portion is missing. The table has roughly 6,700 clones, 70% seen once. This clone was recorded once. The antigen remains unidentified. CDR3 length: 17 residues. CDR1 is SNHLY and CDR2 is FYNNEI in the germline V gene. Losses at the gene ends were 3 bases for V and 2 bases for J; bases not matched to a gene: 11. The sequenced sample was CD4+ or CD8+ T cells sorted from blood, obtained in a trial of the OX40 agonist ivuxolimab. The TCR was taken from an adult with an advanced solid tumor such as melanoma, head and neck, liver or kidney cancer. This chain links TRBV2 with TRBJ2-3; TRBD2 agrees at 7 bases. CDR3 bases: TGTGCCAGCAGTGAGCTATTGGCGGGGGATTACACAGATACGCAGTATTTT. Amino acids: CASSELLAGDYTDTQYF.